Listed here are 23 T cell receptor beta chains from one sample, sequenced in a study of sequential checkpoint blockade in melanoma. The treatment denotes: randomized to nivolumab then ipilimumab (arm A) or the reverse (arm B). Sequenced by immunoSEQ multiplex PCR; TCRdb stores in-frame clones only, minus some. Of 26,000 or so clones listed, approximately 91% were seen once; the top ten hold 12% to 15%. The sample consisted of CD8+ T cells sorted from blood (inferred from file names), taken from a patient given nivolumab and ipilimumab in sequence. These receptors all stem from a human donor with melanoma.

This chain joins TRBV27 and TRBJ2-7; TRBD1 matches at 8 bases. The V segment lost 5 bases and the J segment 3 bases; nucleotides outside the gene matches: 6. The CDR3 contains 14 residues. From germline, CDR1 is MNHEY and CDR2 SMNVEV (reference sequence). CDR3 in DNA: TGTGCCAGCAGTGCTCCAGGGGGCTTCTACGAGCAGTACTTC. Translating gives CASSAPGGFYEQYF.

The table lists this clone with a count of one. The chain is built from TRBV29-1 and TRBJ2-7, with 11 bases fitting TRBD1. Germline CDR1 is SQVTM and CDR2 is ANQGSEA. V was pared by 6 bases and J by 4 bases, with 14 bases of the junction left unmatched. The CDR3 contains 16 residues. The CDR3 loop is CSVGSLGTGGGYEQYF. In DNA, the CDR3 is TGCAGCGTCGGCTCACTCGGGACAGGGGGTGGTTACGAGCAGTACTTC.

V and J are TRBV6-5 and TRBJ1-2; D uncertain. This CDR3 has 15 amino acids. Trimming took 0 bases from V and 4 from J, leaving 12 bases between them. CDR1 and CDR2 from the germline V gene are MNHEY and SVGAGI. CDR3: CASSYSITATYGYTF. The CDR3 nucleotides are TGTGCCAGCAGTTACTCGATTACAGCCACCTATGGCTACACCTTC.

This rearrangement joins TRBV10-3 to TRBJ1-1; weak D call: TRBD1 (6 bases). Trimming took off 4 bases at V and 4 bases at J, with 22 bases between the two ends. The CDR3 runs 17 residues. Germline lookup yields CDR1 ENHRY and CDR2 SYGVKD. Here the CDR3 reads CAISVFGVRGIRTEAFF. In nucleotides, the CDR3 is TGTGCCATCAGTGTTTTTGGCGTCAGGGGAATTCGCACTGAAGCTTTCTTT.

The chain employs TRBV2 and TRBJ2-1; 10 nucleotides match TRBD2. This CDR3 contains 15 residues. V lost 5 bases to trimming and J lost 9 bases; unmatched junction nucleotides: 10. CDR1 SNHLY and CDR2 FYNNEI come from the germline V gene. The DNA of the CDR3 is TGTGCCAGCAGTCTCCCTAGCGGGAGTTTTGGTGAGCAGTTCTTC. This codes for CASSLPSGSFGEQFF.

The V gene is TRBV4-1, the J gene TRBJ1-2; D gene uncertain. V lost 0 bases and J 4 bases, leaving 12 bases between the germline ends. Germline V gene lookup returns CDR1 MGHRA and CDR2 YSYEKL. This CDR3 is 15 amino acids long. Here the CDR3 DNA reads TGCGCCAGCAGCCAAGACTTTGGTGAGGGCTATGGCTACACCTTC. This codes for CASSQDFGEGYGYTF.

J is TRBJ1-2 and V is TRBV6-1; D uncertain. CDR1 is MNHNS and CDR2 is SASEGT in the germline V gene. Trimming pared 2 bases from V and 5 bases from J, leaving 12 bases between. There are 14 residues in the CDR3. CDR3 sequence: CASSESILQYGYTF. CDR3 coding DNA: TGTGCCAGCAGTGAATCCATATTACAGTATGGCTACACCTTC.

The table lists this clone with a few counts. This chain's CDR3 is CASSFGGEYDGYTF. Here the CDR3 DNA reads TGTGCCAGCAGCTTCGGTGGGGAGTATGATGGCTACACCTTC. The J gene is TRBJ1-2, the V gene TRBV7-9, with no clear D. Trimming took off 3 bases at V and 6 bases at J, with 14 bases between the two ends. Per the germline V gene, CDR1 is SEHNR and CDR2 is FQNEAQ (reference sequence). This CDR3 contains 14 residues.

The chain uses TRBV5-6 and TRBJ1-2; D is unclear. In germline, CDR1 is SGHDT, CDR2 YYEEEE. Trimming took 0 bases from V and 7 from J, leaving 7 bases between them. The CDR3 runs to 12 residues. The CDR3 sequence is CASSLEQFGYTF. As DNA, the CDR3 is TGTGCCAGCAGCTTGGAACAGTTTGGCTACACCTTC.

The chain employs TRBV27 and TRBJ1-1; 10 bases agree with TRBD1. Per the germline V gene, CDR1 is MNHEY and CDR2 is SMNVEV (reference sequence). With 8 bases clipped from V and 5 bases from J, the junction kept 11 bases outside the gene matches. There are 15 residues in the CDR3. This CDR3 reads CASRGGGTGVTEAFF. The CDR3 DNA follows: TGTGCCAGCCGCGGGGGAGGGACAGGGGTTACTGAAGCTTTCTTT.

The chain has TRBV7-9 and TRBJ2-5; TRBD2 matches 9 bases. The CDR3 extends over 15 amino acids. In germline, CDR1 is SEHNR, CDR2 FQNEAQ (reference sequence). V trimming: 2 bases; J trimming: 1 base; junction bases outside the gene matches: 2. CDR3 region: CASSLLSGGQETQYF. The CDR3 nucleotides are TGTGCCAGCAGCTTACTTAGCGGGGGCCAAGAGACCCAGTACTTC.

This chain joins TRBV4-2 and TRBJ2-3; 12 bases match TRBD2. Germline CDR1 and CDR2: LGHNA and YNFKEQ. The CDR3 runs to 19 residues. V gave up 1 base and J gave up 0 bases; unmatched junction bases: 8. The CDR3 DNA is TGTGCCAGCAGCCAAGTCGGGTCTAGCGGGAGGGACAGCACAGATACGCAGTATTTT. Translating it yields CASSQVGSSGRDSTDTQYF.

The chain carries TRBV9 and TRBJ2-2; 8 bases are a match to TRBD2. Germline V CDR1 and CDR2: SGDLS, YYNGEE. The CDR3 extends over 16 amino acids. Trimming removed 3 bases from V and 8 bases from J; junction bases left unmatched: 12. Written as DNA, the CDR3 is TGTGCCAGCAGCGACCGGGGGGGGACAATCGAGGGGGAGCTGTTTTTT. Translated, it gives CASSDRGGTIEGELFF.

V and J are TRBV9 and TRBJ2-3, with TRBD2 matching over 8 bases. The CDR3 is made up of 17 amino acids. Per germline, CDR1 SGDLS and CDR2 YYNGEE. J gave up 1 base and V 4 bases, and 11 bases lay outside the gene matches. CDR3 DNA: TGTGCCAGCAGCTCCCTCGGGAGGGGACATGGCACAGATACGCAGTATTTT. Encoded protein: CASSSLGRGHGTDTQYF.

This chain joins TRBV7-8 and TRBJ2-4; D is possibly TRBD1 (6 bases). Germline CDR1 is SGHVS and CDR2 is FQNEAQ. This CDR3 contains 15 residues. The V end lost 4 bases, the J end lost 3 bases, and 13 bases lay between the germline ends. The CDR3 here is CASSSSTGIKNIQYF. The CDR3 DNA reads TGTGCCAGCAGCTCCTCCACAGGGATCAAAAACATTCAGTACTTC.

The chain employs TRBV6-6 and TRBJ1-1, with D hard to call. V was shortened by 5 bases and J by 6 bases, with 10 bases between the two germline ends. The CDR3 spans 12 residues. Looked up from germline, CDR1 is MNHNY and CDR2 is SVGAGI (reference sequence). The CDR3 spells CASSAEPAEAFF. CDR3 coding DNA: TGTGCCAGCAGTGCTGAGCCGGCTGAAGCTTTCTTT.

This clone was recorded only once. The chain joins TRBV5-1 to TRBJ1-2, with D unclear. CDR3 size: 15 residues. The V and J ends lost 0 bases and 3 bases respectively, with 12 bases between them. Looked up from germline, CDR1 is SGHRS and CDR2 is YFSETQ. CDR3 amino acids: CASSLVPGADYGYTF. The CDR3 DNA reads TGCGCCAGCAGCTTGGTGCCAGGTGCTGACTATGGCTACACCTTC.

Here the CDR3 DNA reads TGTGCCAGCAGCGTAGGCGGGACAGGGTATAGAAATGAGCAGTTCTTC. This translates into CASSVGGTGYRNEQFF. The chain links TRBV9 to TRBJ2-1, with TRBD1 matching over 9 bases. The CDR3 sequence is 16 residues long. CDR1 and CDR2 (germline): SGDLS, YYNGEE. With V trimmed by 0 bases and J by 7 bases, 8 bases remained unmatched.

V is TRBV28 and J is TRBJ2-5; no reliable D call. This CDR3 contains 14 residues. V gave up 5 bases and J gave up 5 bases, with 15 bases separating them. Germline loops: CDR1 MDHEN, CDR2 SYDVKM. The CDR3 bases are TGTGCCAGCAGTGCCCGACTTAGCCGTGAGACCCAGTACTTC. Residues: CASSARLSRETQYF.

In its sample, this clone was seen once. The chain carries TRBV9 and TRBJ2-1; 7 bases match TRBD2. The germline CDR1 and CDR2 sequences are SGDLS and YYNGEE. The CDR3 is 17 residues long. Germline trimming cut 0 bases from V and 9 bases from J; bases unmatched to any gene: 15. The CDR3 reads CASSVGTSPAALSEQFF. The CDR3 bases are TGTGCCAGCAGCGTAGGGACTAGTCCCGCCGCCCTGTCTGAGCAGTTCTTC.

V gene TRBV27 combines with J gene TRBJ1-2, with D unresolved. The V and J ends lost 3 bases and 4 bases respectively, with 24 bases between them. The CDR3 is 18 amino acids. Germline-derived CDR1 and CDR2 are MNHEY and SMNVEV (reference sequence). CDR3 sequence (DNA): TGTGCCAGCAGTTTCCTCCTCGATGGCCGGGTCGGGTCCTATGGCTACACCTTC. Its protein product is CASSFLLDGRVGSYGYTF.

There are a few counts of this clone. The chain combines TRBV28 with TRBJ1-6, with D possibly being TRBD1 (6 bases). CDR3 length: 13 amino acids. Trimming removed 5 bases from V and 8 bases from J, with 10 bases in between. Germline V gene lookup returns CDR1 MDHEN and CDR2 SYDVKM. The CDR3 sequence: CASSPRQDSPLHF. CDR3 nucleotide sequence: TGTGCCAGCAGTCCTAGACAGGATTCACCCCTCCACTTT. Variable domain in full (rest from reference TRBV28 and TRBJ1-6): DVKVTQSSRYLVKRTGEKVFLECVQDMDHENMFWYRQDPGLGLRLIYFSYDVKMKEKGDIPEGYSVSREKKERFSLILESASTNQTSMYLCASSPRQDSPLHFGNGTRLTVT.

The chain couples TRBV28 to TRBJ1-2; D is undetermined. This CDR3 is built from 11 residues. The germline V gene has CDR1 MDHEN and CDR2 SYDVKM. V was cut by 7 bases and J by 8 bases, with 11 bases left in between. In DNA form, the CDR3 reads TGTGCCAGCAACAGTCCGTTCGGCTACACCTTC. This codes for CASNSPFGYTF.